This is a list of T cell receptor beta chains from one sample in a study of blood T cell repertoires in COVID-19. Only in-frame clones appear in the TCRdb table, and some are missing; sequencing was by immunoSEQ multiplex PCR. The sample records approximately 31,000 clones, roughly 93% being singletons. Sequenced sample: peripheral blood. Receptors originate from a male donor with active COVID-19. CDR3s include the opening cysteine and the closing phenylalanine or tryptophan. The order of the fields is J gene, clone size, V gene, D gene, CDR3 DNA, CDR3 protein. D genes are given only for firm matches. Clone size appears in some rows only: once, few, many, or a class for an expanded clone.

j_gene: TRBJ2-7; abundance: NA; v_gene: TRBV4-3; d_gene: TRBD1; CDR3nt: TGCGCCAGCAGCCAAATTGGGACAGCCTACGAGCAGTACTTC; CDR3aa: CASSQIGTAYEQYF
j_gene: TRBJ2-7; abundance: NA; v_gene: TRBV30; d_gene: NA; CDR3nt: TGTGCCTGGACCAGAGACGGGTTCTCCTACGAGCAGTACTTC; CDR3aa: CAWTRDGFSYEQYF
j_gene: TRBJ1-1; abundance: once; v_gene: TRBV7-6; d_gene: TRBD1; CDR3nt: TGTGCCAGCAGCTTATCGACAGGGTCTAGCACTGAAGCTTTCTTT; CDR3aa: CASSLSTGSSTEAFF
j_gene: TRBJ2-1; abundance: NA; v_gene: TRBV7-3; d_gene: TRBD2; CDR3nt: TGTGCCAGCAGCTTACTTCTGGCTAGCGGATCCAATGAGCAGTTCTTC; CDR3aa: CASSLLLASGSNEQFF
j_gene: TRBJ2-7; abundance: NA; v_gene: TRBV7-8; d_gene: NA; CDR3nt: TGTGCCAGCGGACAGACCTCCTACGAGCAGTACTTC; CDR3aa: CASGQTSYEQYF
j_gene: TRBJ1-1; abundance: NA; v_gene: TRBV7-6; d_gene: NA; CDR3nt: TGTGCCAGCAGCCCCACGGCACGTTCCCCGGGGACTGAAGCTTTCTTT; CDR3aa: CASSPTARSPGTEAFF
j_gene: TRBJ2-1; abundance: NA; v_gene: TRBV7-2; d_gene: TRBD1; CDR3nt: TGTGCCAGCAGCTACTTGTCGCGACAGGGATGGTGGCAGTTCTTC; CDR3aa: CASSYLSRQGWWQFF
j_gene: TRBJ1-3; abundance: NA; v_gene: TRBV9; d_gene: TRBD1; CDR3nt: TGTGCCAGCAGCCTCCGGGACAGGAGCTCTGGAAACACCATATATTTT; CDR3aa: CASSLRDRSSGNTIYF
j_gene: TRBJ1-1; abundance: NA; v_gene: TRBV6-2/TRBV6-3; d_gene: NA; CDR3nt: TGTGCCAGCAGTTACGGAGGGATTTGGACTGAAGCTTTCTTT; CDR3aa: CASSYGGIWTEAFF
j_gene: TRBJ1-5; abundance: NA; v_gene: TRBV5-6; d_gene: TRBD1; CDR3nt: TGTGCCAGCAGCCTCTTTGGACAGGGTAGCAATCAGCCCCAGCATTTT; CDR3aa: CASSLFGQGSNQPQHF
j_gene: TRBJ2-7; abundance: NA; v_gene: TRBV19; d_gene: NA; CDR3nt: TGTGCCAGTAGTATAGGCCGACAGCTTTCCTACGAGCAGTACTTC; CDR3aa: CASSIGRQLSYEQYF
j_gene: TRBJ2-5; abundance: NA; v_gene: TRBV18; d_gene: TRBD1; CDR3nt: TGTGCCAGCTCGGAAAGACAGGGGGAAGAGACCCAGTACTTC; CDR3aa: CASSERQGEETQYF
j_gene: TRBJ1-2; abundance: NA; v_gene: TRBV6-1; d_gene: NA; CDR3nt: TGTGCCAGCAGTGAACTTCACACACCGAACTATGGCTACACCTTC; CDR3aa: CASSELHTPNYGYTF
j_gene: TRBJ2-1; abundance: NA; v_gene: TRBV2; d_gene: TRBD1; CDR3nt: TGTGCCAGCAGTGGGGACAGGGGCGTCTACAATGAGCAGTTCTTC; CDR3aa: CASSGDRGVYNEQFF
j_gene: TRBJ1-2; abundance: NA; v_gene: TRBV14; d_gene: TRBD1; CDR3nt: TGTGCCAGCAGCCAAGTTTCAGGGGGCACGCGTGGCTACACCTTC; CDR3aa: CASSQVSGGTRGYTF
j_gene: TRBJ2-7; abundance: NA; v_gene: TRBV4-1; d_gene: TRBD2; CDR3nt: TGCGCCAGCAGCCCAACTAGCGGGGGCCCTATTTTCATCTACTTC; CDR3aa: CASSPTSGGPIFIYF
j_gene: TRBJ2-2; abundance: once; v_gene: TRBV18; d_gene: NA; CDR3nt: TGTGCCAGCTCACCACAGCAAGTTATTCTCGCCCGCAACACCGGGGAGCTGTTTTTT; CDR3aa: CASSPQQVILARNTGELFF
j_gene: TRBJ1-2; abundance: NA; v_gene: TRBV18; d_gene: NA; CDR3nt: TGTGCCAGCTCACCACCTAATGGAGGCGTTGCTAACTATGGCTACACCTTC; CDR3aa: CASSPPNGGVANYGYTF
j_gene: TRBJ2-7; abundance: few; v_gene: TRBV14; d_gene: NA; CDR3nt: TGTGCCAGCAGCCAACAACGGCTCGAGAGGCCCTACGAGCAGTACTTC; CDR3aa: CASSQQRLERPYEQYF